These 31 T cell receptor beta chains were sequenced from one sample in a study of blood T cell repertoires in COVID-19. Data came from immunoSEQ multiplex PCR; TCRdb stores just in-frame clones and leaves some out. This table holds 180,000 or so clones, approximately 85% found once. The specimen was peripheral blood. The origin of the receptors is a man in his sixties who had recovered from COVID-19.

This chain connects TRBV9 to TRBJ1-2; a weak D match, TRBD1 (6 bases). From germline, CDR1 is SGDLS and CDR2 YYNGEE. V lost 4 bases and J lost 4, with 17 bases in between. The CDR3 spans 15 residues. The CDR3 nucleotides read TGTGCCAGCAGCTTGTCAGGGGCCAGCTCCTATGGCTACACCTTC. Protein sequence: CASSLSGASSYGYTF. Supplemented by reference TRBV9 and TRBJ1-2, the full variable domain reads DSGVTQTPKHLITATGQRVTLRCSPRSGDLSVYWYQQSLDQGLQFLIQYYNGEERAKGNILERFSAQQFPDLHSELNLSSLELGDSALYFCASSLSGASSYGYTFGSGTRLTVV.

The sample holds many counts of this clone. The chain recombines TRBV2 with TRBJ2-1; 12 nucleotides line up with TRBD2. CDR1 SNHLY and CDR2 FYNNEI come from the germline V gene. The CDR3 is 17 amino acids. J was trimmed by 0 bases and V by 6 bases; bases with no gene match: 6. CDR3 residues: CASRDPTSGSSYNEQFF. CDR3 DNA sequence: TGTGCCAGCAGGGACCCGACTAGCGGGAGCTCCTACAATGAGCAGTTCTTC.

The chain links TRBV4-3 to TRBJ1-1; tentative D call: TRBD1 (5 bases). With 0 bases removed from V and 5 bases from J, the gap between germline ends came to 13 bases. Germline V gene data show CDR1 as LGHNA and CDR2 as YSLEER. This CDR3 has 15 amino acids. The CDR3 loop is CASSQEGPGGTEAFF. The CDR3 coding sequence is TGCGCCAGCAGCCAAGAAGGCCCCGGGGGGACTGAAGCTTTCTTT.

This rearrangement joins TRBV9 to TRBJ2-7; 7 bases line up with TRBD1. The J segment lost 6 bases and the V segment lost 2 bases, leaving 2 bases of the junction unmatched. Per the germline V gene, CDR1 is SGDLS and CDR2 is YYNGEE. The CDR3 contains 12 residues. CDR3 region: CASSVGDSEQYF. CDR3 DNA sequence: TGTGCCAGCAGCGTGGGGGACAGCGAGCAGTACTTC.

The chain carries TRBV6-5 and TRBJ2-7, with a tentative D call TRBD2 (6 bases). Germline V CDR1 and CDR2: MNHEY, SVGAGI. Trimming pared 4 bases from V and 4 bases from J, leaving 14 bases between. This CDR3 is built from 14 residues. Here the CDR3 reads CASSSDRDFYEQYF. The CDR3 nucleotides read TGTGCCAGCAGTTCCGATAGGGACTTTTACGAGCAGTACTTC.

The chain couples TRBV27 to TRBJ1-6, with a possible D match to TRBD1 (5 bases). There are 16 residues in the CDR3. The V end was cut by 7 bases, the J end by 3 bases, with 16 bases between. CDR1 is MNHEY, CDR2 SMNVEV, per germline (reference sequence). In DNA form, the CDR3 reads TGTGCCAGCACCTTATCGGGGGGGATCTATAATTCACCCCTCCACTTT. Protein: CASTLSGGIYNSPLHF.

V and J are TRBV3-1 (or the pseudogene TRBV3-2) and TRBJ1-5; 7 bases match TRBD1. V lost 0 bases to trimming and J lost 9 bases; unmatched junction nucleotides: 8. Germline assignment: CDR1 LGHDT and CDR2 YNNKEL (reference sequence). The CDR3 spans 15 residues. This chain's CDR3 is CASSQDAAGGRPQHF. DNA of the CDR3: TGTGCCAGCAGCCAAGATGCGGCAGGGGGAAGGCCCCAGCATTTT.

This sequence joins TRBV6-5 and TRBJ2-3, with 9 positions matching TRBD1. This CDR3 spans 16 amino acids. Germline CDR1 and CDR2: MNHEY and SVGAGI. The V segment lost 3 bases and the J segment 1 base; nucleotides outside the gene matches: 5. CDR3 residues: CASSYLHRGRTDTQYF. The CDR3 coding sequence is TGTGCCAGCAGTTATCTTCACAGGGGGCGCACAGATACGCAGTATTTT.

This chain joins TRBV5-4 and TRBJ1-2, with D hard to call. Deletions cut 0 bases from V and 7 bases from J, with 7 bases between. CDR1 is SGHNT, CDR2 YYREEE, per germline (reference sequence). The CDR3 has 12 amino acids. CDR3 region: CASSLGTPGYTF. DNA of the CDR3: TGTGCCAGCAGCTTGGGAACTCCTGGCTACACCTTC.

In this sample, this clone turned up a few times. The chain is built from TRBV12-5 and TRBJ2-3; D remains unclear. The V and J ends lost 6 bases and 5 bases respectively, with 18 bases between them. This CDR3 has 15 residues. From germline, CDR1 is LGHNT and CDR2 FRNRAP. In nucleotides, the CDR3 is TGTGCTAGTGGCTCCTTCACTTGGGCCGGAGATACGCAGTATTTT. Encoded protein: CASGSFTWAGDTQYF.

The chain carries TRBV19 and TRBJ1-1; D is undetermined. V was clipped by 4 bases and J by 8 bases, with 8 bases between them. The CDR3 runs to 11 residues. Germline assignment: CDR1 LNHDA and CDR2 SQIVND (reference sequence). The CDR3 loop reads CASSTRREAFF. CDR3 nucleotides: TGTGCCAGTAGTACCAGGAGGGAAGCTTTCTTT.

The rearrangement uses TRBV4-2 and TRBJ1-4; the match to TRBD1 covers 9 bases. This CDR3 contains 15 residues. V was clipped by 1 base and J by 8 bases; unmatched bases: 5. Germline V CDR1 and CDR2: LGHNA, YNFKEQ. CDR3 amino acids: CASSQVGQGLEKLFF. For the CDR3, the DNA is TGTGCCAGCAGCCAAGTGGGACAGGGATTGGAAAAACTGTTTTTT.

This clone appeared once. The chain is built from TRBV19 and TRBJ1-2; 9 bases align to TRBD1. J lost 6 bases, V lost 4 bases, and 6 bases had no gene match. Germline V gene lookup returns CDR1 LNHDA and CDR2 SQIVND (reference sequence). The CDR3 loop spans 14 amino acids. CDR3 protein: CASSSTGGLNGYTF. The CDR3 coding sequence is TGTGCCAGTAGTAGCACAGGGGGCTTGAATGGCTACACCTTC.

The chain has TRBV2 and TRBJ2-2; D is perhaps TRBD2 (5 bases). This CDR3 has 15 residues. V was trimmed by 5 bases and J by 5 bases, leaving 15 bases between them. Germline V CDR1 and CDR2: SNHLY, FYNNEI. The CDR3 DNA follows: TGTGCCAGCAGTCTGACCGTTCCGGGAACCGGGGAGCTGTTTTTT. This sequence encodes CASSLTVPGTGELFF.

This chain uses TRBV5-4 with TRBJ1-2; 10 bases map to TRBD1. The CDR3 contains 14 residues. CDR1 and CDR2 from the germline V gene are SGHNT and YYREEE (reference sequence). J lost 2 bases, V lost 5 bases, and 3 bases had no gene match. The CDR3 DNA is TGTGCCAGCAGGACAGGGGGCGGGAACTATGGCTACACCTTC. Translated: CASRTGGGNYGYTF.

The chain couples TRBV12-3 or TRBV12-4 to TRBJ1-4, with D uncertain. Trimming took off 4 bases at V and 7 bases at J, with 4 bases between the two ends. The CDR3 consists of 11 residues. CDR3 bases: TGTGCCAGCAGTTCGGGTGAAAAACTGTTTTTT. This encodes CASSSGEKLFF.

This chain links TRBV4-2 with TRBJ2-3, with a tentative D call TRBD2 (5 bases). The V and J ends lost 0 bases and 5 bases respectively, with 9 bases between them. This CDR3 contains 14 residues. Germline-derived CDR1 and CDR2 are LGHNA and YNFKEQ. The CDR3 DNA reads TGTGCCAGCAGCCAAGATTCGGGGAGAGATACGCAGTATTTT. It translates to CASSQDSGRDTQYF.

This clone was seen once. The CDR3 DNA is TGTGCCAGCAGCCAAGTAGGCACAGATACGCAGTATTTT. Translation: CASSQVGTDTQYF. The chain recombines TRBV3-1 (or the pseudogene TRBV3-2) with TRBJ2-3; D ambiguous. The germline V and J ends were trimmed by 1 base and 1 base, with 3 bases remaining between them. CDR1 is LGHDT and CDR2 is YNNKEL in the germline V gene (reference sequence). The CDR3 is 13 residues long.

The CDR3 protein is CAIKPDWTSQETQYF. The CDR3 region has the DNA TGTGCCATAAAGCCCGATTGGACAAGCCAAGAGACCCAGTACTTC. V gene TRBV6-5 combines with J gene TRBJ2-5; possibly TRBD1 for D (5 bases). The CDR3 consists of 15 residues. The V and J ends lost 10 bases and 1 base respectively, with 19 bases between them. The germline CDR1 and CDR2 sequences are MNHEY and SVGAGI.

This clone was observed once. The chain joins TRBV6-5 to TRBJ2-7, with 7 nucleotides matching TRBD1. CDR1 is MNHEY, CDR2 SVGAGI, per germline. V trimming: 6 bases; J trimming: 2 bases; junction bases outside the gene matches: 10. CDR3 size: 15 residues. For the CDR3, the DNA is TGTGCCAGCAGCTCCCGGGACAGATCGACCTACGAGCAGTACTTC. It codes for CASSSRDRSTYEQYF.

The V gene is TRBV5-1, the J gene TRBJ2-3; 11 bases are shared with TRBD2. The CDR3 is made up of 16 amino acids. Germline lookup yields CDR1 SGHRS and CDR2 YFSETQ. Trimming took 1 base from V and 0 from J; bases not matched to a gene: 1. The CDR3 DNA is TGCGCCAGCAGCTTGTCTAGCGGGGGGAGCACAGATACGCAGTATTTT. Its protein is CASSLSSGGSTDTQYF.

The genes are TRBV4-2 and TRBJ2-2; D perhaps matches TRBD2 (6 bases). The ends were cut back, 3 bases at V and 7 bases at J, with 12 bases in the middle. Per germline, CDR1 LGHNA and CDR2 YNFKEQ. The CDR3 consists of 14 residues. CDR3 region: CASSQGTGGGELFF. The CDR3 DNA reads as TGTGCCAGCAGCCAGGGGACTGGGGGCGGGGAGCTGTTTTTT.

The J gene is TRBJ2-7, the V gene TRBV21-1; TRBD1, the table's D call, was not compared with the DNA. TRBV21-1 is labeled a pseudogene. This CDR3 has 14 residues. This chain's CDR3 is CASSGVRYIYEQYF. For the CDR3, the DNA is TGTGCCAGCTCAGGGGTCCGCTACATCTACGAGCAGTACTTC.

The CDR3 DNA sequence: TGTGCCAGCTCACCACCCTTGGGGAGCTACGAGCAGTACTTC. Translating it yields CASSPPLGSYEQYF. The genes are TRBV18 and TRBJ2-7; D perhaps matches TRBD2 (5 bases). The CDR3 has 14 amino acids. V lost 0 bases to trimming and J lost 3 bases, with 9 bases between them. Germline V gives CDR1 KGHSH, CDR2 LQKENI.

The CDR3 bases are TGTGCCAGCAGCCACGGTGGGTACAGGGGAACTAACTATGGCTACACCTTC. This encodes CASSHGGYRGTNYGYTF. This chain uses TRBV4-2 with TRBJ1-2; 7 nucleotides agree with TRBD1. This CDR3 has 17 residues. The V segment lost 3 bases and the J segment 0 bases; nucleotides outside the gene matches: 10. Germline V CDR1 and CDR2: LGHNA, YNFKEQ.

The chain joins TRBV11-3 to TRBJ1-1; no reliable D call. Germline values: CDR1 SGHNT, CDR2 YENEEA. The V and J ends lost 3 bases and 3 bases respectively, with 8 bases between them. The CDR3 loop spans 13 amino acids. As DNA, the CDR3 is TGTGCCAGCAGCTTTAGAACCGACACTGAAGCTTTCTTT. Translating gives CASSFRTDTEAFF.

The count of this clone is one. This rearrangement joins TRBV9 to TRBJ2-1, with 8 bases fitting TRBD2. CDR1 is SGDLS, CDR2 YYNGEE, per germline. This CDR3 has 16 amino acids. The V and J ends lost 1 base and 4 bases, in that order; junction bases with no gene match: 7. CDR3 region: CASSVQPGGPYNEQFF. In DNA form, the CDR3 reads TGTGCCAGCAGCGTACAACCGGGGGGGCCTTACAATGAGCAGTTCTTC.

Comments on this clone: Other DNA sequences of this sample code for an identical CDR3. V usage is TRBV6-1 and J usage is TRBJ2-1; TRBD2 agrees at 8 bases. V gave up 1 base and J gave up 4 bases; unmatched junction bases: 0. From germline, CDR1 is MNHNS and CDR2 SASEGT. The length of the CDR3 is 14 residues. CDR3 nucleotide sequence: TGTGCCAGCAGTGAAGTAGCGGGGTACAATGAGCAGTTCTTC. This gives the protein CASSEVAGYNEQFF.

The chain is built from TRBV6-2 or TRBV6-3 and TRBJ2-7; 10 bases align to TRBD1. CDR1 and CDR2 from the germline V gene are MNHEY and SVGEGT. The CDR3 length is 15 residues. Trimming at V came to 2 bases and at J to 5 bases, leaving 6 bases not matched to a gene. The CDR3, as DNA: TGTGCCAGCAGTTACGACGGACAGGGGGTCAACGAGCAGTACTTC. The encoded protein is CASSYDGQGVNEQYF.

The J gene is TRBJ2-5, the V gene TRBV6-5; 8 bases fit TRBD1. The CDR3 contains 15 residues. The junction had 6 bases not matched to a gene; V was cut back by 4 bases and J by 2 bases. The germline CDR1 and CDR2 sequences are MNHEY and SVGAGI. CDR3 region: CASSSNRGTQETQYF. The CDR3 nucleotides read TGTGCCAGCAGTTCGAACAGGGGGACGCAAGAGACCCAGTACTTC.

V usage is TRBV10-3 and J usage is TRBJ1-2; TRBD1 matches at 10 bases. V was pared by 4 bases and J by 6 bases, with 2 bases of the junction left unmatched. CDR1 ENHRY and CDR2 SYGVKD come from the germline V gene. This CDR3 spans 13 amino acids. CDR3 loop: CAISGQGAHGYTF. For the CDR3, the DNA is TGTGCCATCAGTGGACAGGGGGCGCATGGCTACACCTTC.